This is a list of T cell receptor beta chains from one sample in a study of blood T cell repertoires in COVID-19. Sequenced by immunoSEQ multiplex PCR; TCRdb stores in-frame clones only, minus some. The repertoire holds 310,000 or so clones, with roughly 87% as singletons. Input material: peripheral blood. Receptor source: a man aged 25 to 40 with COVID-19, enrolled during active disease. Each CDR3 is given with its conserved first and last residue. D genes are given only for firm matches. Not all rows give a size; the values are once, few, many and, for expanded clones, a class.

abundance	j_gene	v_gene	d_gene	CDR3aa	CDR3nt
NA	TRBJ2-3	TRBV9	TRBD1	CASSPTRGGITDTQYF	TGTGCCAGCAGCCCCACCCGAGGGGGCATAACAGATACGCAGTATTTT
NA	TRBJ2-7	TRBV19	NA	CASSNRENYEQYF	TGTGCCAGTAGTAACAGGGAAAACTACGAGCAGTACTTC
NA	TRBJ2-7	TRBV13	NA	CASSLGLPRDGIYEQYF	TGTGCCAGCAGCTTAGGACTACCACGGGATGGGATCTACGAGCAGTACTTC
NA	TRBJ2-3	TRBV7-3	TRBD2	CASSPLAGAITDTQYF	TGTGCCAGCAGCCCTCTAGCGGGGGCCATCACAGATACGCAGTATTTT
NA	TRBJ2-7	TRBV27	TRBD1	CASSFTGGSYYEQYF	TGTGCCAGCAGTTTTACAGGGGGCAGTTATTACGAGCAGTACTTC
NA	TRBJ1-1	TRBV11-1	NA	CASSSPRNTEAFF	TGTGCCAGCAGCTCCCCTCGGAACACTGAAGCTTTCTTT
NA	TRBJ1-5	TRBV2	NA	CASSGVGQGYSQPQHF	TGTGCCAGCAGTGGGGTAGGGCAGGGATACAGTCAGCCCCAGCATTTT
few	TRBJ1-6	TRBV5-4	NA	CASSLSSNSPLHF	TGTGCCAGCAGCTTATCGAGTAATTCACCCCTCCACTTT
NA	TRBJ1-2	TRBV7-8	NA	CASSLGANYGYTF	TGTGCCAGCAGCTTGGGAGCGAACTATGGCTACACCTTC
NA	TRBJ2-7	TRBV5-6	NA	CASSLGGKSYEQYF	TGTGCCAGCAGCTTAGGAGGGAAATCCTACGAGCAGTACTTC
once	TRBJ2-5	TRBV11-3	NA	CASSLELGTQYF	TGTGCCAGCAGCTTGGAGCTCGGGACCCAGTACTTC
NA	TRBJ2-7	TRBV3-1/TRBV3-2	TRBD2	CASSQVTAGDLEQYF	TGTGCCAGCAGCCAAGTCACAGCGGGAGACCTCGAGCAGTACTTC
NA	TRBJ1-2	TRBV7-3	NA	CASSPRAGDGGYTF	TGTGCCAGCAGCCCCAGGGCAGGGGATGGTGGCTACACCTTC
NA	TRBJ1-5	TRBV5-6	NA	CASSLGGLNQPQHF	TGTGCCAGCAGTTTGGGGGGGCTGAATCAGCCCCAGCATTTT
NA	TRBJ1-3	TRBV6-2/TRBV6-3	NA	CASSYGGGGNTIYF	TGTGCCAGCAGTTACGGAGGTGGCGGAAACACCATATATTTT
NA	TRBJ2-1	TRBV3-1/TRBV3-2	NA	CASSQVGLNEQFF	TGTGCCAGCAGCCAAGTTGGGCTCAATGAGCAGTTCTTC
once	TRBJ2-1	TRBV5-1	TRBD2	CASSLSFSAGNPEQFF	TGCGCCAGCAGCCTCTCATTTTCAGCGGGAAATCCTGAGCAGTTCTTC
NA	TRBJ1-2	TRBV4-1	TRBD1	CASSQPIQGAFSYTF	TGCGCCAGCAGCCAACCCATACAGGGGGCATTTAGCTACACCTTC
once	TRBJ1-2	TRBV4-1	NA	CASSQDPAGGIQGYTF	TGCGCCAGCAGCCAAGATCCCGCGGGAGGAATACAGGGCTACACCTTC
NA	TRBJ1-2	TRBV11-2	TRBD1	CASSWIPRRGPDYGYTF	TGTGCCAGCAGCTGGATTCCTCGCAGGGGGCCAGACTATGGCTACACCTTC
NA	TRBJ1-5	TRBV2	NA	CASSARTLSNQPQHF	TGTGCCAGCAGTGCGCGGACACTTAGCAATCAGCCCCAGCATTTT
NA	TRBJ1-5	TRBV6-2/TRBV6-3	TRBD1	CASRPLTGGPGQPQHF	TGTGCCAGCAGGCCTTTAACAGGGGGCCCGGGTCAGCCCCAGCATTTT
few	TRBJ2-3	TRBV27	NA	CASSPRDGTDTQYF	TGTGCCAGCAGTCCCCGAGACGGGACAGATACGCAGTATTTT
NA	TRBJ2-1	TRBV7-3	TRBD2	CASSVAGTSSNEQFF	TGTGCCAGCAGCGTCGCCGGGACTAGCAGCAATGAGCAGTTCTTC
once	TRBJ1-2	TRBV5-6	NA	CASSLWGGYGYTF	TGTGCCAGCAGCCTATGGGGCGGCTATGGCTACACCTTC
NA	TRBJ2-1	TRBV27	TRBD2	CASSFWTSGYNEQFF	TGTGCCAGCAGTTTCTGGACTAGCGGTTACAATGAGCAGTTCTTC
NA	TRBJ1-1	TRBV18	TRBD1	CASSPLQGDPTEAFF	TGTGCCAGCTCACCACTACAGGGGGATCCCACTGAAGCTTTCTTT
NA	TRBJ2-1	TRBV29-1	NA	CSVGGEQFF	TGCAGCGTTGGAGGTGAGCAGTTCTTC
NA	TRBJ2-7	TRBV9	NA	CASSVAPFDSSYEQYF	TGTGCCAGCAGCGTAGCTCCCTTCGACTCCTCCTACGAGCAGTACTTC
NA	TRBJ2-6	TRBV18	TRBD1	CASSPYTGDSGANVLTF	TGTGCCAGCTCACCATATACAGGGGACTCTGGGGCCAACGTCCTGACTTTC
NA	TRBJ2-1	TRBV14	TRBD2	CASSRGGLAGTLNEQFF	TGTGCCAGCAGCCGGGGAGGGCTAGCGGGAACCCTCAATGAGCAGTTCTTC
NA	TRBJ1-5	TRBV28	NA	CASSRQVGNQPQHF	TGTGCCAGCAGTAGACAGGTGGGCAATCAGCCCCAGCATTTT
few	TRBJ1-1	TRBV7-9	NA	CASSLRQDPLEAFF	TGTGCCAGCAGCTTACGACAGGACCCCCTTGAAGCTTTCTTT
NA	TRBJ2-1	TRBV18	NA	CASSPSDFPSFPYNEQFF	TGTGCCAGCTCACCATCGGACTTTCCGTCTTTCCCTTACAATGAGCAGTTCTTC
many	TRBJ2-7	TRBV19	TRBD1	CASSNVGTGSYEQYF	TGTGCCAGTAGTAATGTAGGGACAGGGTCCTACGAGCAGTACTTC
NA	TRBJ1-4	TRBV7-9	TRBD1	CASNLWTGANEKLFF	TGTGCCAGCAACCTCTGGACAGGGGCTAATGAAAAACTGTTTTTT
once	TRBJ2-1	TRBV4-1	TRBD1	CASSQGRTGANNEQFF	TGCGCCAGCAGCCAAGGCCGGACAGGGGCGAACAATGAGCAGTTCTTC
NA	TRBJ1-4	TRBV27	NA	CASMAGGSWEKLFF	TGTGCCAGCATGGCCGGAGGGTCTTGGGAAAAACTGTTTTTT
NA	TRBJ2-3	TRBV5-6	TRBD2	CASSLRTSGRGDTQYF	TGTGCCAGCAGCCTTCGGACTAGCGGGAGGGGGGATACGCAGTATTTT
NA	TRBJ2-2	TRBV6-1	NA	CASSEVRLLATRTGELFF	TGTGCCAGCAGTGAAGTCCGACTCCTAGCAACGCGGACCGGGGAGCTGTTTTTT
NA	TRBJ2-1	TRBV29-1	TRBD2	CSVGSRAGIVNEQFF	TGCAGCGTTGGGTCACGAGCGGGAATTGTCAATGAGCAGTTCTTC
NA	TRBJ2-2	TRBV10-3	TRBD2	CAIKKAGASNTGELFF	TGTGCCATCAAAAAAGCGGGGGCATCGAACACCGGGGAGCTGTTTTTT
NA	TRBJ2-2	TRBV14	NA	CASSQGLSAAGELFF	TGTGCCAGCAGCCAAGGGTTAAGCGCGGCCGGGGAGCTGTTTTTT
NA	TRBJ2-7	TRBV11-2	TRBD2	CASSPLIAGGPYEQYF	TGTGCCAGCAGCCCCCTGATAGCGGGAGGGCCCTACGAGCAGTACTTC
NA	TRBJ2-1	TRBV6-5	TRBD2	CASSFPGGDEQFF	TGTGCCAGCAGTTTCCCCGGGGGGGATGAGCAGTTCTTC
NA	TRBJ2-7	TRBV7-3	TRBD2	CASSRSGGAEEQYF	TGTGCCAGCAGCCGTAGCGGGGGGGCGGAGGAGCAGTACTTC
NA	TRBJ2-6	TRBV15	NA	CATSRSQGTGANVLTF	TGTGCCACCAGTCGGTCACAGGGAACTGGGGCCAACGTCCTGACTTTC
NA	TRBJ2-7	TRBV30	NA	CAWSQGKLYEQYF	TGTGCCTGGAGTCAGGGTAAGCTCTACGAGCAGTACTTC
NA	TRBJ2-2	TRBV7-6	NA	CASSLAAGSPGELFF	TGTGCCAGCAGCTTAGCGGCAGGAAGCCCCGGGGAGCTGTTTTTT